This TCR beta chain was recovered during a study of OX40 agonist ivuxolimab in advanced cancers. Trimming stripped 0 bases from V and 14 bases from J, with 8 bases between. Per germline, CDR1 MNHNS and CDR2 SASEGT. CDR3 length equals 12 residues. The repertoire was sequenced with immunoSEQ multiplex PCR; TCRdb's copy has only in-frame clones and lacks some. The table has tens of thousands of clones, 89% seen once. The sequence came from an adult with an advanced solid tumor such as melanoma, head and neck, liver or kidney cancer. The genes are TRBV6-1 and TRBJ1-6; D is unclear. Sequenced material: CD4+ or CD8+ T cells sorted from blood, taken in a trial of the OX40 agonist ivuxolimab. The CDR3 sequence is CASSEAVGALHF. Here the CDR3 DNA reads TGTGCCAGCAGTGAAGCAGTCGGCGCCCTCCACTTT.